A single sample is the source of the 21 T cell receptor beta chains below, sequenced in a study of tumor and adjacent non-tumor tissue in lung cancer. RNA was extracted from bulk tissue without any cell sorting. This non-tumor lung sample came from over 3 cm beyond the tumor edge. Three rounds of nested PCR, following a modified ARM-PCR protocol, produced the TCRbeta library. TCRdb independently ran MiXCR on the multiplex PCR reads; one entry per CDR3 protein. The sample has 40,000 to 50,000 distinct CDR3 sequences, about two thirds seen once; the top ten hold roughly 31%. Sequencing was done on a sample of distant non-tumor lung tissue. The receptors come from a woman in her sixties or seventies with non-small cell lung cancer.

The chain joins TRBV11-2 to TRBJ1-1; D gene uncertain. This CDR3 comprises 12 residues. Germline V CDR1 and CDR2: SGHAT, FQNNGV. With 4 bases removed from V and 4 bases from J, the gap between germline ends came to 7 bases. CDR3 residues: CASSCSGTEAFF. The DNA of the CDR3 is TGTGCCAGCAGCTGTTCAGGCACTGAAGCTTTCTTT. Together with reference TRBV11-2 and TRBJ1-1, the CDR3 gives the full variable domain: EAGVAQSPRYKIIEKRQSVAFWCNPISGHATLYWYQQILGQGPKLLIQFQNNGVVDDSQLPKDRFSAERLKGVDSTLKIQPAKLEDSAVYLCASSCSGTEAFFGQGTRLTVV.

To note about this clonotype: The junction shows a germline mismatch at one end, possibly a read error. V and J are TRBV6-1 and TRBJ1-5, with a possible D match to TRBD1 (6 bases). The CDR3 runs 16 residues. Per germline, CDR1 MNHNS and CDR2 SASEGT. CDR3 residues: CASSPRQVVSNQPQHF. The DNA of the CDR3 is TGTGCCAGCAGTCCCCGACAGGTAGTTAGCAATCAGCCCCAACATTTT.

Remarks on this clonotype: One junction end does not reproduce the germline sequence, and a read error may be involved. V is TRBV28 and J is TRBJ1-1, with 9 bases lining up with TRBD1. Germline V gives CDR1 MDHEN, CDR2 SYDVKM. This CDR3 has 15 residues. CDR3: CTSRPQGTGYTEAFF. CDR3 in DNA: TGCACCAGCAGGCCACAAGGGACAGGGTACACTGAAGCTTTCTTT.

With respect to this clonotype: The conserved phenylalanine or tryptophan normally closing the CDR3 is absent here, so this likely arose from a read error. Because the CDR3's place on the DNA is in doubt, the DNA is left out and the CDR3 is given as listed by TCRdb. The chain has TRBV20-1 and TRBJ2-1. Ends included, the CDR3 has 11 residues. The germline V gene encodes CDR1 DFQATT and CDR2 SNEGSKA (reference sequence). The CDR3 region is CSVQSYNERFV.

Turning to this clonotype: This could be a read error, since a much larger clone is one nucleotide away. This chain connects TRBV20-1 to TRBJ2-3, with a tentative D call TRBD2 (5 bases). The CDR3 has 13 amino acids. From germline, CDR1 is DFQATT and CDR2 SNEGSKA (reference sequence). The CDR3 nucleotides are TGCTGTGCTAGAGATGGGAGAACAGATACGCAGTATTTT. Translated: CCARDGRTDTQYF.

This clonotype has only a few counts. Being one base from a much bigger clone, this may be a read error. This sequence joins TRBV6-5 and TRBJ1-3; no clear D. This CDR3 spans 15 amino acids. CDR1 and CDR2 from the germline V gene are MNHEY and SVGAGI. Trimming took 2 bases from V and 2 from J, leaving 10 bases between them. CDR3 sequence: CASSYRFSPGNTIYF. CDR3 DNA sequence: TGTGCCAGCAGTTACAGGTTTTCCCCTGGAAACACCATATATTTT.

With regard to this clonotype: The CDR3 ends on some other residue instead of the conserved phenylalanine or tryptophan, so this is likely a read error. The chain has TRBV5-1 and TRBJ2-7; unclear D gene. Germline assignment: CDR1 SGHRS and CDR2 YFSETQ. This CDR3 has 13 residues. The CDR3 region is CTSSLSTPSEQYL. The CDR3, as DNA: TGCACCAGCAGCTTATCGACTCCGTCCGAGCAGTACTTA.

Notes on this clonotype: It is likely a read error, because the conserved phenylalanine at the end of the CDR3 is missing. The chain recombines TRBV20-1 with TRBJ1-1, with TRBD1 matching 7 bases. V shed 3 bases, J shed 0 bases, and the junction held 7 bases outside the gene matches. Germline CDR1 and CDR2: DFQATT and SNEGSKA (reference sequence). This CDR3 comprises 15 residues. This CDR3 is CSASPRTGVNTEAFL. As DNA, the CDR3 is TGCAGTGCTAGTCCTCGGACAGGAGTGAACACTGAAGCTTTCTTA.

A note on this clonotype: Compared with germline, one end of the junction differs, possibly owing to a read error. The chain links TRBV24-1 to TRBJ2-5, with D perhaps TRBD1 (5 bases). The CDR3 has 15 amino acids. Looked up from germline, CDR1 is KGHDR and CDR2 is SFDVKD. CDR3 DNA sequence: TGTGCCACCAGTGAAACTGCAGGGATCCAAGAGACCCAGCACTTC. Its protein is CATSETAGIQETQHF.

Note on this clonotype: The germline gene is not matched at one end of the junction; a read error may be the cause. J is TRBJ2-7 and V is TRBV4-2; D is undetermined. This CDR3 is 14 amino acids long. CDR1 and CDR2 from the germline V gene are LGHNA and YNFKEQ. The chain's CDR3 is CASSQEFGYYDQYF. DNA for the CDR3: TGTGCCAGCAGCCAAGAATTCGGGTACTACGACCAGTACTTC.

In its sample, this clonotype is medium-sized. V and J are TRBV6-6 and TRBJ2-7; TRBD2 agrees at 10 bases. Germline values: CDR1 MNHNY, CDR2 SVGAGI (reference sequence). V shed 3 bases and J 4 bases; nucleotides not matched to a gene: 6. The CDR3 has 15 amino acids. CDR3 bases: TGTGCCAGCAGTTATCCTAGCGGGAGTTGGTACGAGCAGTACTTC. Translation: CASSYPSGSWYEQYF.

This clonotype was detected many times. The chain couples TRBV4-1 to TRBJ1-1; a weak D match, TRBD1 (6 bases). This CDR3 comprises 17 residues. The germline V gene has CDR1 MGHRA and CDR2 YSYEKL. Trimming took off 1 base at V and 3 bases at J, with 18 bases between the two ends. CDR3 bases: TGCGCCAGCAGCCAAGTTCGGACCACCTACAGGGACACTGAAGCTTTCTTT. Residues: CASSQVRTTYRDTEAFF.

This clonotype occurred many times. V is TRBV7-9 and J is TRBJ1-6; perhaps TRBD1 as D (5 bases). CDR3 length: 15 amino acids. The V gene lost 7 bases and the J gene lost 9 bases, with 19 bases spanning the gap. Germline CDR1 is SEHNR and CDR2 is FQNEAQ (reference sequence). The CDR3 reads CASTTQGISVSPLHF. The CDR3, as DNA: TGTGCCAGCACTACCCAGGGAATCTCAGTTTCACCCCTCCACTTT.

With regard to this clonotype: A read error is possible here, since a much larger clone lies one base away. This chain connects TRBV7-9 to TRBJ2-6; no clear D gene. The CDR3 spans 15 residues. CDR1 and CDR2 (germline): SEHNR, FQNEAQ (reference sequence). Here the CDR3 reads CASSPGSSGTNVLTF. For the CDR3, the DNA is TGTGCCAGCAGCCCCGGAAGCTCTGGGACCAACGTCCTGACTTTC.

A word on this clonotype: A much larger clone is a single base away; this may be a read error. The chain couples TRBV11-2 to TRBJ2-2; 12 bases fit TRBD2. The CDR3 has 16 amino acids. V was pared by 2 bases and J by 9 bases, with 7 bases of the junction left unmatched. Germline V gene sequence: CDR1 SGHAT, CDR2 FQNNGV. The CDR3 loop reads CASSLMLAGGARELFF. The DNA for the CDR3 is TGTGCCAGCAGCTTAATGCTAGCGGGAGGGGCCCGGGAGCTGTTTTTT.

As to this clonotype: An end of the junction differs from the germline gene, which may be a read error. V and J are TRBV29-1 and TRBJ2-1; D possibly corresponds to TRBD2 (6 bases). The CDR3 length is 17 residues. Per germline, CDR1 SQVTM and CDR2 ANQGSEA. CDR3 amino acids: CSVVGRRETTRCNEQSF. The CDR3 bases are TGCAGCGTTGTAGGACGGAGGGAAACAACTCGCTGCAATGAGCAGTCCTTC.

This clonotype was observed many times. The rearrangement joins TRBV24-1 to TRBJ2-1; 8 bases align to TRBD1. J was trimmed by 3 bases and V by 4 bases; bases with no gene match: 7. This CDR3 contains 16 residues. Looked up from germline, CDR1 is KGHDR and CDR2 is SFDVKD. CDR3 nucleotide sequence: TGTGCCACCAGTGAACCCGGGACAGGTCACTACAATGAGCAGTTCTTC. This codes for CATSEPGTGHYNEQFF.

This clonotype was found a few times. The junction shows a germline mismatch at one end, possibly a read error. This chain uses TRBV4-2 with TRBJ2-2; no definite D call. CDR3 length: 16 residues. Germline V gene data show CDR1 as LGHNA and CDR2 as YNFKEQ. CDR3 sequence reads: CANSQDRTPRTGELFF. The CDR3 nucleotides are TGTGCCAACAGCCAAGATAGGACCCCACGTACTGGGGAGCTGTTTTTT.

Many counts were recorded for this clonotype. The chain uses TRBV6-5 and TRBJ2-2; D is uncertain. Per the germline V gene, CDR1 is MNHEY and CDR2 is SVGAGI. The V and J ends lost 2 bases and 10 bases respectively, with 5 bases between them. This CDR3 region has 11 residues. CDR3 protein: CASSYGKELFF. CDR3 bases: TGTGCCAGCAGTTACGGGAAGGAGCTGTTTTTT.

As concerns this clonotype: With a much larger clone just one base away, this may be a read error. V usage is TRBV14 and J usage is TRBJ1-1, with D hard to call. The CDR3 has 14 amino acids. Germline CDR1 reads SGHDN; CDR2 reads FVKESK. With 4 bases removed from V and 1 base from J, the gap between germline ends came to 10 bases. CDR3 bases: TGTGCCAGCAGCCGAGCCGGGGAGAACACTGAAGCTTTCTTT. Translation: CASSRAGENTEAFF.

The chain couples TRBV12-3 or TRBV12-4 to TRBJ1-1; perhaps TRBD1 as D (5 bases). V lost 3 bases and J lost 6, with 14 bases in between. The CDR3 is made up of 14 amino acids. This CDR3 reads CASSFAGRTSEAFF. The CDR3, as DNA: TGTGCCAGCAGTTTTGCAGGGAGAACATCTGAAGCTTTCTTT.